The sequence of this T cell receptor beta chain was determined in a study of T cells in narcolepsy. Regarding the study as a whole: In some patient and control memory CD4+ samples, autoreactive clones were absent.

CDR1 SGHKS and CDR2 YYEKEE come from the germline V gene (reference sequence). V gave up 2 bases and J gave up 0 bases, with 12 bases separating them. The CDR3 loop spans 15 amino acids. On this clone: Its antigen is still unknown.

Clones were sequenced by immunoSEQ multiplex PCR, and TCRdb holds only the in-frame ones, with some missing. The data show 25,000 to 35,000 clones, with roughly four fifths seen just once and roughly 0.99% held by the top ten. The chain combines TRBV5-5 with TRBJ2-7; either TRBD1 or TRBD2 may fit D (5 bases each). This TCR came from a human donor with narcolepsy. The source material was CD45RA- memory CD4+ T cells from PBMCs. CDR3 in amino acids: CASSLEAGSSYEQYF. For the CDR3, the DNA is TGTGCCAGCAGCTTAGAGGCAGGGAGCTCCTACGAGCAGTACTTC.